This note documents a single T cell receptor beta chain sequence. This CDR3 region has 17 residues. In the source study's methods: Estimation of nucleated cell counts was performed using reference gene primer amplification. The protocol was immunoSEQ multiplex PCR, while the TCRdb copy is restricted to in-frame clones and leaves out a portion. V and J calls and clone size are copied from that table; D and trimming were computed from the DNA. The repertoire holds around 200,000 clones, with about 84% as singletons. The data were taken from a study of blood T cell repertoires in COVID-19. Study in general: Spain, Italy and the United States supplied samples that represented acute and convalescent COVID-19. Sources were T cells, B-cell-depleted T cells, or PBMCs; the material itself was cDNA or gDNA.

The V gene is TRBV21-1, the J gene TRBJ1-5; the table's D call of TRBD1 was not tested on the DNA. TRBV21-1 constitutes a pseudogene. Material for sequencing was peripheral blood. This clonotype originated in a human donor in a cohort sampled during active COVID-19. Written as DNA, the CDR3 is TGTGCCAGCAGCTCCCCCGGGCGCAGGGGATGCAATCAGCCCCAGCATTTT. It yields the protein CASSSPGRRGCNQPQHF.